The 22 T cell receptor beta chains given below trace back to one sample, sequenced in a study of T cell repertoires in cytomegalovirus infection. These receptors' antigens are unknown. TCRdb redid the calling of the reads with MiXCR, one entry per CDR3 protein. The repertoire has under 350,000 distinct CDR3 sequences, under 25% of them found once; the top ten carry under 25%. This specimen consisted of cultured PBMCs, obtained from culture after CMV antigen stimulation. Receptors were obtained from a human donor in good health (CMV status not recorded). Some clones in this sample may be carry-over from other donors' samples.

This clonotype was detected ten times or more. The V and J genes are TRBV7-2 and TRBJ1-1, with D maybe TRBD1 (5 bases). The germline V gene encodes CDR1 SGHTA and CDR2 FQGNSA. CDR3 size: 15 residues. Trimming removed 4 bases at V and 4 bases at J, with 16 bases between. The CDR3 DNA reads as TGTGCCAGCAGCTCCTTCATGGGGACGATCACTGAAGCTTTCTTT. It yields the protein CASSSFMGTITEAFF.

This clonotype has at least ten counts. The rearrangement joins TRBV7-2 to TRBJ1-2; D remains unclear. CDR3 size: 14 residues. Per germline, CDR1 SGHTA and CDR2 FQGNSA. Trimming stripped 2 bases from V and 2 bases from J, with 9 bases between. The CDR3, as DNA: TGTGCCAGCAGCTTACCCCCCCAGAACTATGGCTACACCTTC. Translating gives CASSLPPQNYGYTF.

This clonotype was seen a handful of times. The V and J genes are TRBV25-1 and TRBJ2-1; possibly TRBD2 for D (6 bases). The germline V gene encodes CDR1 MGHDK and CDR2 SYGVNS. With 8 bases removed from V and 3 bases from J, the gap between germline ends came to 14 bases. The CDR3 loop spans 14 amino acids. The CDR3 nucleotides are TGTGCCAGCGTCGGGAGTAGTGGCTACAATGAGCAGTTCTTC. Translating gives CASVGSSGYNEQFF.

A single count supports this clonotype. V usage is TRBV27 and J usage is TRBJ1-6, with 10 bases aligning to TRBD1. This CDR3 has 16 amino acids. Germline V gene data show CDR1 as MNHEY and CDR2 as SMNVEV (reference sequence). V dropped 7 bases and J dropped 7; count of bases not matched to a gene: 10. The CDR3, as DNA: TGTGCCAGCAAGGACGAACCGGGACAGGGGAATTCACCCCTCCACTTT. The encoded protein is CASKDEPGQGNSPLHF.

This clonotype was picked up a small number of times. The chain couples TRBV4-1 to TRBJ2-2, with D perhaps matching TRBD1 or TRBD2 (5 bases each). This CDR3 spans 14 amino acids. Germline V gene lookup returns CDR1 MGHRA and CDR2 YSYEKL. Deletions cut 7 bases from V and 3 bases from J, with 12 bases between. CDR3 sequence: CASMGESDTGELFF. CDR3 DNA: TGCGCCAGCATGGGGGAGTCGGACACCGGGGAGCTGTTTTTT.

This clonotype was seen a few times. This chain links TRBV7-9 with TRBJ2-5; 7 bases align to TRBD1. Germline trimming cut 4 bases from V and 1 base from J; bases unmatched to any gene: 9. Germline values: CDR1 SEHNR, CDR2 FQNEAQ (reference sequence). CDR3 length: 16 residues. The CDR3 loop reads CASSSQGPGGQETQYF. CDR3 in DNA: TGTGCCAGCAGCTCTCAGGGGCCAGGGGGCCAAGAGACCCAGTACTTC. The full variable domain, in which reference TRBV7-9 and TRBJ2-5 provide the parts outside the CDR3, is DTGVSQNPRHKITKRGQNVTFRCDPISEHNRLYWYRQTLGQGPEFLTYFQNEAQLEKSRLLSDRFSAERPKGSFSTLEIQRTEQGDSAMYLCASSSQGPGGQETQYFGPGTRLLVL.

The sample holds a few counts of this clonotype. V gene TRBV6-5 combines with J gene TRBJ2-1; possibly TRBD2 for D (6 bases). Trimming shortened V by 9 bases and J by 3 bases, and 18 bases separated the two germline ends. CDR1 and CDR2 from the germline V gene are MNHEY and SVGAGI. The CDR3 extends over 15 amino acids. In DNA form, the CDR3 reads TGTGCCAGTAAGGTCGGGAGAACGCTCTACAATGAGCAGTTCTTC. Protein product: CASKVGRTLYNEQFF.

This sequence joins TRBV7-9 and TRBJ1-1, with TRBD1 identical over 8 bases. V shed 4 bases, J shed 1 base, and the junction held 2 bases outside the gene matches. This CDR3 has 14 residues. Germline V gene data show CDR1 as SEHNR and CDR2 as FQNEAQ (reference sequence). The CDR3 sequence is CASSSGQENTEAFF. CDR3 nucleotide sequence: TGTGCCAGCAGCTCGGGACAGGAGAACACTGAAGCTTTCTTT.

There are a few counts of this clonotype. J is TRBJ2-3 and V is TRBV10-2; 11 bases are shared with TRBD2. The germline V gene encodes CDR1 WSHSY and CDR2 SAAADI. The length of the CDR3 is 14 residues. J gave up 6 bases and V 6 bases, and 5 bases lay outside the gene matches. CDR3 sequence reads: CASRLLAGDDTQYF. CDR3 nucleotide sequence: TGCGCCAGCAGATTACTAGCGGGAGATGATACGCAGTATTTT.

This clonotype was recorded at least ten times. The V and J genes are TRBV12-3 or TRBV12-4 and TRBJ1-2; 12 bases map to TRBD1. V shed 5 bases and J 3 bases; nucleotides not matched to a gene: 7. CDR3 length: 16 residues. DNA of the CDR3: TGTGCCAGCAGTCTCGGGACAGGGGGCGTCGACTATGGCTACACCTTC. Protein product: CASSLGTGGVDYGYTF.

The chain links TRBV7-9 to TRBJ2-7; perhaps TRBD2 as D (6 bases). The CDR3 contains 14 residues. CDR1 and CDR2 from the germline V gene are SEHNR and FQNEAQ (reference sequence). V was pared by 5 bases and J by 6 bases, with 17 bases between. The DNA of the CDR3 is TGTGCCAGCAGCACCGGGGGTTGGGGCTCCGAGCAGTACGTC. The encoded protein is CASSTGGWGSEQYV.

Turning to this clonotype: A much larger clone lies a single base off, so this may be a read error. The CDR3 ends on some other residue instead of the conserved phenylalanine or tryptophan, so this is likely a read error. J is TRBJ1-4 and V is TRBV19; D not certain. From germline, CDR1 is LNHDA and CDR2 SQIVND (reference sequence). Trimming stripped 3 bases from V and 6 bases from J, with 8 bases between. The CDR3 extends over 13 amino acids. CDR3 nucleotides: TGTGCCAGTAGTATCCGGGAAGATGAAAAACTGTTTCTT. Translation gives CASSIREDEKLFL.

This clonotype was observed a handful of times. The V gene is TRBV20-1, the J gene TRBJ2-1, with 13 bases fitting TRBD2. CDR3 size: 16 residues. The V gene's germline CDR1 is DFQATT and CDR2 SNEGSKA (reference sequence). The J segment lost 6 bases and the V segment lost 0 bases, leaving 5 bases of the junction unmatched. Here the CDR3 reads CSARDQGTSGANEQFF. The CDR3 region has the DNA TGCAGTGCTAGAGATCAGGGGACTAGCGGGGCCAATGAGCAGTTCTTC.

Notes on this clonotype: A much larger clone sits a single nucleotide away, making a read error possible. The V call is TRBV7-8, the J call TRBJ1-5, with D unclear. In germline, CDR1 is SGHVS, CDR2 FQNEAQ. The CDR3 is 15 residues long. The CDR3 sequence: CVSSRTEGSNQPQHF. The CDR3 coding sequence is TGTGTCAGCAGCCGGACGGAGGGAAGCAATCAGCCCCAGCATTTT.

This clonotype was seen more than once but under ten times. V is TRBV5-1 and J is TRBJ2-7; tentative D call: TRBD1 (8 bases). Germline assignment: CDR1 SGHRS and CDR2 YFSETQ. The V end was cut by 5 bases, the J end by 3 bases, with 15 bases between. The CDR3 sequence is 14 residues long. CDR3 region: CASSGSGTGYEQYF. The CDR3, as DNA: TGCGCCAGCAGTGGAAGCGGGACAGGCTACGAGCAGTACTTC.

This chain links TRBV5-1 with TRBJ1-5; 7 bases map to TRBD1. The CDR3 is made up of 12 amino acids. After removal of 6 bases from V and 4 bases from J, the junction contained 1 base not matched to a gene. Germline assignment: CDR1 SGHRS and CDR2 YFSETQ. The CDR3 nucleotides are TGCGCCAGCAAACAGGGGAATCAGCCCCAGCATTTT. The encoded protein is CASKQGNQPQHF.

A few counts support this clonotype. The chain joins TRBV6-2 or TRBV6-3 to TRBJ2-7, with D tentatively TRBD2 (6 bases). With 4 bases removed from V and 3 bases from J, the gap between germline ends came to 13 bases. CDR3 length: 14 amino acids. Germline values: CDR1 MNHEY, CDR2 SVGEGT. Written as DNA, the CDR3 is TGTGCCAGCAGTTTCGACGGGAGTTTCTACGAGCAGTACGTC. Amino acid sequence: CASSFDGSFYEQYV.

The gene calls are TRBV23-1 and TRBJ2-7, with 11 bases fitting TRBD2. TRBV23-1 falls under the ORF class, with uncertain function. The V segment lost 0 bases and the J segment 0 bases; nucleotides outside the gene matches: 16. This CDR3 spans 21 amino acids. The CDR3 coding sequence is TGCGCCAGCAGTCAATCGAGGAGATCCGATAGCGGGAGGGAGAGCTCCTACGAGCAGTACTTC. Amino acids: CASSQSRRSDSGRESSYEQYF.

There are many counts of this clonotype. V gene TRBV7-2 combines with J gene TRBJ1-5, with 7 bases identical to TRBD1. The CDR3 contains 15 residues. J lost 6 bases, V lost 1 base, and 6 bases had no gene match. Germline values: CDR1 SGHTA, CDR2 FQGNSA. Here the CDR3 reads CASSLDRGMGQPQHF. CDR3 DNA: TGTGCCAGCAGCTTAGACAGGGGTATGGGTCAGCCCCAGCATTTT.

This clonotype was detected ten times or more. The V call is TRBV25-1, the J call TRBJ1-4; 7 bases are a match to TRBD1. Germline CDR1 and CDR2: MGHDK and SYGVNS. The CDR3 length is 16 residues. V lost 7 bases and J lost 7; bases outside the gene matches: 15. The CDR3 DNA is TGTGCCAGCATTGACAGGGCGTCCTCAATGGCTGAAAAACTGTTTTTT. Amino acids: CASIDRASSMAEKLFF.

The J gene is TRBJ2-3, the V gene TRBV20-1; 8 nucleotides line up with TRBD2. V trimming: 4 bases; J trimming: 1 base; junction bases outside the gene matches: 7. The germline CDR1 and CDR2 sequences are DFQATT and SNEGSKA (reference sequence). This CDR3 spans 15 amino acids. CDR3 sequence reads: CSATTSGGGTDTQYF. In DNA, the CDR3 is TGCAGTGCTACAACTAGCGGAGGTGGCACAGATACGCAGTATTTT.

This clonotype was detected ten times or more. V and J are TRBV6-2 or TRBV6-3 and TRBJ2-7; 10 nucleotides agree with TRBD2. The CDR3 runs to 14 residues. With V trimmed by 6 bases and J by 7 bases, 9 bases remained unmatched. The V gene's germline CDR1 is MNHEY and CDR2 SVGEGT. The chain's CDR3 is CASRDTSGTQEQYF. DNA for the CDR3: TGTGCCAGCAGAGACACTAGCGGGACGCAAGAGCAGTACTTC.